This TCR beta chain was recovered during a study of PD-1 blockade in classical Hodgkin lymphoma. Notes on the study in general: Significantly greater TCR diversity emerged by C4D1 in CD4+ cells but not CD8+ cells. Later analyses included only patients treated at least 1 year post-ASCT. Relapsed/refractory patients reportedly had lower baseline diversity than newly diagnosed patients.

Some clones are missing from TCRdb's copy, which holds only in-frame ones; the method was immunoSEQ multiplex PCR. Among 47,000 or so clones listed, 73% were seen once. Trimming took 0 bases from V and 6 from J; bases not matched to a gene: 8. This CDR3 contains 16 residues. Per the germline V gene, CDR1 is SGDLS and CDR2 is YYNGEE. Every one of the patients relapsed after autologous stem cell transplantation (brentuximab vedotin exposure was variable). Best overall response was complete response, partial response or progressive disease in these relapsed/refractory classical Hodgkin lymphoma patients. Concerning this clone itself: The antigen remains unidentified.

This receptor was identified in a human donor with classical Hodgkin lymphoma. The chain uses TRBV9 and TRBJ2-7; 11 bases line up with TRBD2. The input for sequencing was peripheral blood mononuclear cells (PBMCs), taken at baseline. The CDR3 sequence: CASSVGLAGPEGEQYF. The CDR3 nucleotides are TGTGCCAGCAGCGTAGGACTAGCGGGGCCGGAGGGCGAGCAGTACTTC.